The 30 T cell receptor beta chains in this list originate from one sample, sequenced in a study of cytomegalovirus exposure and HLA in healthy donors. Vbeta (60) and Jbeta (13) primers were used in the PCR. The repertoire was sequenced with immunoSEQ multiplex PCR; TCRdb's copy has only in-frame clones and lacks some. The sample shows 55,000 or so clones, around 82% of them seen only once. Specimen: PBMCs. The source of these receptors is a female donor in good health and CMV-seronegative.

The CDR3 loop is CASSLTERREKLFF. CDR3 bases: TGCGCCAGCAGCTTAACGGAGAGGAGGGAAAAACTGTTTTTT. This sequence joins TRBV5-1 and TRBJ1-4; D ambiguous. The CDR3 length is 14 residues. V was trimmed by 2 bases and J by 8 bases, leaving 13 bases between them. The germline V gene has CDR1 SGHRS and CDR2 YFSETQ.

This clone was detected only once. The CDR3 bases are TGTGCCAGAAGCAGGGACAGGGGTCATCGCAATCAGCCCCAGCATTTT. It yields the protein CARSRDRGHRNQPQHF. The rearrangement joins TRBV5-3 to TRBJ1-5; the match to TRBD1 covers 10 bases. TRBV5-3 is recorded as an ORF, its role being uncertain. CDR3 length: 16 residues. Trimming took 4 bases from V and 2 from J; bases not matched to a gene: 6.

This clone was seen a few times. J is TRBJ1-1 and V is TRBV6-5; the D is unclear. Deletions cut 8 bases from V and 0 bases from J, with 10 bases between. Germline CDR1 MNHEY, CDR2 SVGAGI. The length of the CDR3 is 13 residues. CDR3 nucleotide sequence: TGTGCCAGCCTAGGAGACGTGAACACTGAAGCTTTCTTT. Translated, it gives CASLGDVNTEAFF.

The V and J genes are TRBV19 and TRBJ1-5, with 10 bases identical to TRBD1. V was pared by 5 bases and J by 2 bases, with 3 bases of the junction left unmatched. The CDR3 contains 15 residues. Germline V lookup: CDR1 LNHDA, CDR2 SQIVND (reference sequence). CDR3 nucleotides: TGTGCCAGTAGTCAAGGACAGGGGGGCAATCAGCCCCAGCATTTT. This gives the protein CASSQGQGGNQPQHF.

V and J are TRBV5-4 and TRBJ1-4; 10 nucleotides agree with TRBD1. V shed 1 base and J 0 bases; nucleotides not matched to a gene: 3. Germline V lookup: CDR1 SGHNT, CDR2 YYREEE (reference sequence). The CDR3 contains 17 residues. CDR3 protein: CASSLYGTGATNEKLFF. Written as DNA, the CDR3 is TGTGCCAGCAGCTTGTACGGGACAGGGGCAACTAATGAAAAACTGTTTTTT.

The chain carries TRBV5-1 and TRBJ1-6; TRBD1 matches at 7 bases. V dropped 3 bases and J dropped 9; count of bases not matched to a gene: 6. CDR1 is SGHRS, CDR2 YFSETQ, per germline. The CDR3 consists of 14 residues. CDR3 bases: TGCGCCAGCAGCTCAGCGGACAGGAGTTCACCCCTCCACTTT. Its translation is CASSSADRSSPLHF.

This clone was observed a single time. CDR3 bases: TGTGCCAGCAGTGACGTTCAGGGGAGGGTCGAGCAGTACTTC. Translation gives CASSDVQGRVEQYF. The chain recombines TRBV6-4 with TRBJ2-7, with D perhaps matching TRBD2 (7 bases). CDR3 length: 14 amino acids. CDR1 is MRHNA, CDR2 SNTAGT, per germline. V was pared by 2 bases and J by 6 bases, with 14 bases between.

V usage is TRBV5-1 and J usage is TRBJ2-3, with 7 nucleotides matching TRBD1. The CDR3 loop spans 14 amino acids. Germline V gene lookup returns CDR1 SGHRS and CDR2 YFSETQ. The junction had 4 bases not matched to a gene; V was cut back by 0 bases and J by 6 bases. The DNA for the CDR3 is TGCGCCAGCAGCTTGGATACAGGGGCCGATACGCAGTATTTT. Encoded protein: CASSLDTGADTQYF.

Note on this clone: Relative to the germline gene, one junction end is altered; a read error may explain this. The V call is TRBV28, the J call TRBJ1-2; 7 bases are shared with TRBD1. This CDR3 region has 14 residues. The germline V gene has CDR1 MDHEN and CDR2 SYDVKM. The CDR3 protein is CASSLLQGNYGYTF. CDR3 nucleotide sequence: TGTGCCAGCAGCTTATTACAGGGGAACTATGGCTACACCTTC.

This clone was picked up one time. The chain has TRBV7-8 and TRBJ2-1; the match to TRBD2 covers 7 bases. V dropped 5 bases and J dropped 6; count of bases not matched to a gene: 7. The CDR3 loop spans 14 amino acids. Germline V gene lookup returns CDR1 SGHVS and CDR2 FQNEAQ. The CDR3 loop is CASSGGGGPNEQFF. The CDR3 DNA follows: TGTGCCAGCAGCGGGGGGGGTGGACCCAATGAGCAGTTCTTC.

In its sample, this clone was seen a few times. CDR3 DNA: TGTGCCAGCAGTGACCACCGGGACAAGCATCAGCCCCAGCATTTT. It is translated as CASSDHRDKHQPQHF. V is TRBV25-1 and J is TRBJ1-5; D may be TRBD1 (6 bases). Trimming left V 3 bases short and J 5 bases short, with 14 bases between. This CDR3 contains 15 residues. Per germline, CDR1 MGHDK and CDR2 SYGVNS.

V usage is TRBV7-9 and J usage is TRBJ2-4; tentative D call: TRBD2 (7 bases). The V end was cut by 4 bases, the J end by 0 bases, with 22 bases between. This CDR3 has 19 amino acids. Germline CDR1 reads SEHNR; CDR2 reads FQNEAQ (reference sequence). CDR3 sequence (DNA): TGTGCCAGCAGCTCAGGGGAGGGGATAGGGATACTAGCCAAAAACATTCAGTACTTC. Translated: CASSSGEGIGILAKNIQYF.

This rearrangement joins TRBV12-5 to TRBJ2-5; the match to TRBD1 covers 8 bases. Per the germline V gene, CDR1 is LGHNT and CDR2 is FRNRAP. The CDR3 is made up of 17 amino acids. The ends lost 2 bases at V and 1 base at J; junction bases unmatched: 9. The CDR3 here is CASGLPGGGTGQETQYF. In DNA, the CDR3 is TGTGCTAGTGGTTTGCCCGGGGGTGGGACAGGCCAAGAGACCCAGTACTTC.

This clone was seen only a few times. V and J are TRBV6-6 and TRBJ2-1, with D hard to call. Trimming removed 4 bases at V and 7 bases at J, with 8 bases between. CDR3 length equals 12 residues. Germline loops: CDR1 MNHNY, CDR2 SVGAGI (reference sequence). The chain's CDR3 is CASSLHGNEQFF. The CDR3 nucleotides read TGTGCCAGCAGTTTACACGGGAATGAGCAGTTCTTC.

This clone was counted a few times. V and J are TRBV7-2 and TRBJ2-2; 13 nucleotides align to TRBD2. The CDR3 is 17 residues long. The V segment lost 5 bases and the J segment 7 bases; nucleotides outside the gene matches: 10. The germline V gene encodes CDR1 SGHTA and CDR2 FQGNSA. The CDR3 bases are TGTGCCAGCAGCCCTCGGACTAGCGGGGGAGGGGGCGGGGAGCTGTTTTTT. Translated: CASSPRTSGGGGGELFF.

The chain is built from TRBV5-6 and TRBJ1-1; 8 nucleotides line up with TRBD1. V was pared by 2 bases and J by 5 bases, with 5 bases of the junction left unmatched. The CDR3 extends over 14 amino acids. CDR1 and CDR2 (germline): SGHDT, YYEEEE. The CDR3 coding sequence is TGTGCCAGCAGCTTTAACAGGGGGAAGACTGAAGCTTTCTTT. It translates to CASSFNRGKTEAFF.

The chain links TRBV19 to TRBJ2-3; 9 positions match TRBD1. Germline loops: CDR1 LNHDA, CDR2 SQIVND (reference sequence). The CDR3 runs to 15 residues. With V trimmed by 6 bases and J by 1 base, 5 bases remained unmatched. In DNA, the CDR3 is TGTGCCAGTAGAACGGACAGGGGAGGCACAGATACGCAGTATTTT. Residues: CASRTDRGGTDTQYF.

The sample holds a few counts of this clone. The rearrangement joins TRBV10-3 to TRBJ2-2; 8 nucleotides align to TRBD1. CDR1 ENHRY and CDR2 SYGVKD come from the germline V gene. Unmatched junction bases numbered 10, after V lost 11 bases and J lost 5 bases. The CDR3 is 14 amino acids. For the CDR3, the DNA is TGTGCCTTCGGACAGGGAGGACTGACCGGGGAGCTGTTTTTT. As protein: CAFGQGGLTGELFF.

The genes are TRBV30 and TRBJ1-2; the D gene is possibly TRBD1 (6 bases). Germline V gene lookup returns CDR1 GTSNPN and CDR2 SVGIG (reference sequence). CDR3 length equals 15 residues. The V and J ends lost 2 bases and 6 bases respectively, with 19 bases between them. The DNA for the CDR3 is TGTGCCTGGAGTTTCACCCCACAGGGAAGTAATGGCTACACCTTC. Translated: CAWSFTPQGSNGYTF.

The gene calls are TRBV4-1 and TRBJ1-6, with D uncertain. CDR1 is MGHRA, CDR2 YSYEKL, per germline. The CDR3 is 12 amino acids. Trimming removed 2 bases from V and 13 bases from J, with 9 bases in between. The CDR3 nucleotides are TGCGCCAGCAGCCAATTGTTCTCTCCCCTCCACTTT. It codes for CASSQLFSPLHF.

The CDR3, as DNA: TGTGCCAGCAGCTTAGCTCCGGGACAGGGGGGCCGCGGGGAGCAGTACTTC. Its protein is CASSLAPGQGGRGEQYF. V gene TRBV7-8 combines with J gene TRBJ2-7; 11 nucleotides agree with TRBD1. With V trimmed by 0 bases and J by 7 bases, 11 bases remained unmatched. CDR3 length equals 17 residues. CDR1 and CDR2 from the germline V gene are SGHVS and FQNEAQ.

The rearrangement links TRBV7-8 to TRBJ1-1; TRBD1 matches 7 bases. There are 14 residues in the CDR3. The V segment lost 6 bases and the J segment 3 bases; nucleotides outside the gene matches: 7. CDR1 and CDR2 from the germline V gene are SGHVS and FQNEAQ. The CDR3 loop is CASSSNTGDTEAFF. The CDR3 DNA reads as TGTGCCAGCAGTTCGAACACAGGGGACACTGAAGCTTTCTTT.

V is TRBV11-3 and J is TRBJ2-3; 8 bases are a match to TRBD2. Germline loops: CDR1 SGHNT, CDR2 YENEEA. The CDR3 totals 14 residues. With V trimmed by 5 bases and J by 4 bases, 5 bases remained unmatched. CDR3 loop: CASSPGLAPDTQYF. Written as DNA, the CDR3 is TGTGCCAGCAGCCCAGGACTAGCTCCAGATACGCAGTATTTT. Based on the CDR3 plus reference TRBV11-3 and TRBJ2-3, the full variable domain is EAGVVQSPRYKIIEKKQPVAFWCNPISGHNTLYWYLQNLGQGPELLIRYENEEAVDDSQLPKDRFSAERLKGVDSTLKIQPAELGDSAVYLCASSPGLAPDTQYFGPGTRLTVL.

The gene calls are TRBV4-3 and TRBJ1-4, with 10 bases fitting TRBD1. J was trimmed by 5 bases and V by 0 bases; bases with no gene match: 0. From germline, CDR1 is LGHNA and CDR2 YSLEER. CDR3 size: 15 residues. CDR3 loop: CASSQEGQGNEKLFF. The CDR3 DNA reads as TGCGCCAGCAGCCAAGAGGGACAGGGGAATGAAAAACTGTTTTTT.

This rearrangement joins TRBV4-3 to TRBJ2-7; 8 nucleotides match TRBD2. V gave up 1 base and J gave up 0 bases; unmatched junction bases: 5. The germline CDR1 and CDR2 sequences are LGHNA and YSLEER. The CDR3 consists of 16 residues. The CDR3 region has the DNA TGCGCCAGCAGCCAAGCCCGCGGGGGGCTCTCCTACGAGCAGTACTTC. Protein product: CASSQARGGLSYEQYF.

This rearrangement joins TRBV5-4 to TRBJ1-1, with 7 bases fitting TRBD1. This CDR3 contains 15 residues. The V gene end was trimmed by 3 bases and the J gene end by 5 bases; junction bases not matched to a gene: 10. Germline assignment: CDR1 SGHNT and CDR2 YYREEE (reference sequence). CDR3: CASSWARGTLTEAFF. CDR3 coding DNA: TGTGCCAGCAGCTGGGCCAGGGGGACTCTGACTGAAGCTTTCTTT. The variable domain in full, completed from reference TRBV5-4 and TRBJ1-1, reads ETGVTQSPTHLIKTRGQQVTLRCSSQSGHNTVSWYQQALGQGPQFIFQYYREEENGRGNFPPRFSGLQFPNYSSELNVNALELDDSALYLCASSWARGTLTEAFFGQGTRLTVV.

The chain combines TRBV19 with TRBJ1-1; D might be TRBD1 (5 bases). The CDR3 runs 14 residues. The germline V gene encodes CDR1 LNHDA and CDR2 SQIVND (reference sequence). The V end was cut by 5 bases, the J end by 6 bases, with 16 bases between. DNA of the CDR3: TGTGCCAGTAGTTTATGGGGCCCAAACGCTGAAGCTTTCTTT. Translated, it gives CASSLWGPNAEAFF.

The chain combines TRBV7-9 with TRBJ2-7; D call uncertain. The CDR3 totals 13 residues. The V end was cut by 1 base, the J end by 3 bases, with 7 bases between. CDR1 and CDR2 (germline): SEHNR, FQNEAQ (reference sequence). The CDR3 DNA follows: TGTGCCAGCAGCTTAGTATCCTACTACGAGCAGTACTTC. It specifies CASSLVSYYEQYF.

The rearrangement uses TRBV6-6 and TRBJ1-2, with TRBD1 matching 7 bases. The length of the CDR3 is 13 residues. Germline loops: CDR1 MNHNY, CDR2 SVGAGI (reference sequence). The V gene end was trimmed by 5 bases and the J gene end by 5 bases; junction bases not matched to a gene: 5. This chain's CDR3 is CASSPDRIYGYTF. CDR3 bases: TGTGCCAGCAGTCCGGACAGGATATATGGCTACACCTTC.

This clone was seen a handful of times. The CDR3 loop reads CASSLDDRNMPGYTF. The CDR3 DNA follows: TGTGCCAGCAGCTTGGACGACAGGAATATGCCTGGCTACACCTTC. The V call is TRBV7-8, the J call TRBJ1-2, with D maybe TRBD1 (6 bases). Germline CDR1 and CDR2: SGHVS and FQNEAQ. The CDR3 is made up of 15 amino acids. V was trimmed by 3 bases and J by 7 bases, leaving 18 bases between them.